The source of this T cell receptor (beta chain) is a study of identical twins. The study, taken as a whole, reports: Researchers reported excess low generation probability among twin-shared out-of-frame alpha sequences.

V was pared by 1 base and J by 4 bases, with 4 bases of the junction left unmatched. The CDR3 has 16 residues. CDR1 and CDR2 (germline): SSHAT, FNYEAQ (reference sequence). From the 5' RACE reads, TCRdb called clonotypes with MiXCR, one entry per CDR3 protein. This table has 250,000 or so distinct CDR3 sequences, around 7% appearing once. Ten or more counts support this clonotype. Its matching antigen is unknown. These records were also assigned to another study, of yellow fever vaccine responses in identical twins.

This receptor was taken from a woman younger than 30 in good health. Sequenced sample: memory (CD45RO+) T cells sorted from blood. The V gene is TRBV7-7, the J gene TRBJ2-5, with 12 bases identical to TRBD2. The CDR3 DNA reads as TGTGCCAGCAGCTTAGGGGGACTAGCGGGCGCAGAGACCCAGTACTTC. The encoded protein is CASSLGGLAGAETQYF.